This entry lists 23 T cell receptor beta chains sequenced from one sample in a study of CD4 and CD8 cells across lung adenocarcinoma regions. Each CDR3 protein is one row after TCRdb ran MiXCR on the PCR reads. The table lists roughly 16,000 distinct CDR3 sequences, less than 55% of them singletons. The sample taken for sequencing was CD8+ T cells from the center of a lung tumor. The receptors were sampled from a female donor with lung adenocarcinoma. The CD4 and CD8 labels of this study may be unreliable.

The rearrangement links TRBV27 to TRBJ2-3, with 9 bases aligning to TRBD2. The DNA end lines up better with TRBJ2-7; the J call may be wrong. Germline lookup yields CDR1 MNHEY and CDR2 SMNVEV (reference sequence). The CDR3 spans 16 residues. CDR3 loop: CASSSLAGKTKNTQYF. CDR3 nucleotides: TGTGCCAGCAGTTCTCTAGCGGGGAAGACCAAAAACACGCAGTACTTC.

This clonotype occurred many times. This chain uses TRBV5-1 with TRBJ2-7; D tentatively fits TRBD1 or TRBD2 (5 bases each). The germline V gene encodes CDR1 SGHRS and CDR2 YFSETQ. This CDR3 contains 16 residues. The V and J ends lost 0 bases and 0 bases respectively, with 13 bases between them. CDR3 sequence reads: CASSLEGSGSSYEQYF. The CDR3 coding sequence is TGCGCCAGCAGCTTGGAAGGTTCAGGGAGCTCCTACGAGCAGTACTTC.

This clonotype ranks as medium-sized. The chain has TRBV6-1 and TRBJ1-1; the match to TRBD1 covers 8 bases. The CDR3 is made up of 13 amino acids. V shed 5 bases and J 4 bases; nucleotides not matched to a gene: 3. CDR1 is MNHNS, CDR2 SASEGT, per germline. The CDR3, as DNA: TGTGCCAGCAGTCGCGGGACAGGCACTGAAGCTTTCTTT. Protein product: CASSRGTGTEAFF.

This clonotype has at least ten counts. This chain uses TRBV6-1 with TRBJ2-3; 9 nucleotides agree with TRBD1. V shed 2 bases, J shed 1 base, and the junction held 1 base outside the gene matches. In germline, CDR1 is MNHNS, CDR2 SASEGT. The CDR3 runs 15 residues. The DNA for the CDR3 is TGTGCCAGCAGTGAATGGACAGGGGGCACAGATACGCAGTATTTT. It is translated as CASSEWTGGTDTQYF.

The V gene is TRBV6-5, the J gene TRBJ2-4, with D perhaps matching TRBD1 (5 bases). V gave up 4 bases and J gave up 8 bases, with 12 bases separating them. The CDR3 totals 13 residues. Looked up from germline, CDR1 is MNHEY and CDR2 is SVGAGI. CDR3 DNA sequence: TGTGCCAGCAGTTCCCCAGGGAAGGACATTCAGTACTTC. Residues: CASSSPGKDIQYF.

In DNA, the CDR3 is TGTGCCAGCAGTCGCCTAGGATCGTGGGAGGGACTGGGTACGCAGTATTTT. This codes for CASSRLGSWEGLGTQYF. The rearrangement uses TRBV27 and TRBJ2-3, with TRBD2 matching 7 bases. Losses at the gene ends were 5 bases for V and 8 bases for J; bases not matched to a gene: 19. Germline values: CDR1 MNHEY, CDR2 SMNVEV (reference sequence). The CDR3 loop spans 17 amino acids.

The CDR3 sequence: CAWRTGTGVDEQYF. For the CDR3, the DNA is TGTGCCTGGAGGACAGGGACAGGGGTGGACGAGCAGTACTTC. This chain links TRBV30 with TRBJ2-3, with 10 bases matching TRBD1. The J call is doubtful: the DNA matches TRBJ2-7 better. The CDR3 has 14 residues. The germline V gene encodes CDR1 GTSNPN and CDR2 SVGIG (reference sequence).

This chain joins TRBV6-1 and TRBJ2-4; tentatively, D is TRBD1 or TRBD2 (5 bases each). In germline, CDR1 is MNHNS, CDR2 SASEGT. V was clipped by 9 bases and J by 12 bases, with 33 bases between them. The CDR3 runs to 17 residues. The CDR3 is CASCEVLPGRHEGSQYF. CDR3 DNA: TGTGCCAGTTGTGAGGTGCTGCCGGGGCGACACGAAGGGTCTCAGTACTTC.

The V and J genes are TRBV6-1 and TRBJ1-3; D possibly corresponds to TRBD1 (6 bases). Germline V lookup: CDR1 MNHNS, CDR2 SASEGT. Trimming removed 7 bases from V and 4 bases from J, with 20 bases in between. The CDR3 runs to 16 residues. CDR3 sequence: CASILSWGGAGNTIYF. In DNA, the CDR3 is TGTGCCAGCATTCTTTCCTGGGGGGGGGCGGGAAACACCATATATTTT.

This clonotype was counted between two and nine times. The chain is built from TRBV7-6 and TRBJ2-3; D gene uncertain. The CDR3 covers 17 residues. Trimming took 1 base from V and 7 from J, leaving 21 bases between them. The V gene's germline CDR1 is SGHVS and CDR2 FNYEAQ. The CDR3 loop is CASSLVLGQAAQHTQYF. CDR3 DNA: TGTGCCAGCAGCTTAGTCTTAGGGCAGGCTGCACAGCATACGCAGTATTTT.

This clonotype occurred many times. The genes are TRBV27 and TRBJ2-3; 12 positions agree with TRBD2. The CDR3 is 16 amino acids. With V trimmed by 6 bases and J by 1 base, 5 bases remained unmatched. Germline CDR1 MNHEY, CDR2 SMNVEV (reference sequence). The CDR3 protein is CASSHRLAGGTDTQYF. CDR3 in DNA: TGTGCCAGCAGCCATAGACTAGCGGGGGGCACAGATACGCAGTATTTT.

In regard to this clonotype: A read error may account for a junction end that differs from germline. The chain uses TRBV4-1 and TRBJ2-3; D may correspond to TRBD1 or TRBD2 (5 bases each). Germline loops: CDR1 MGHRA, CDR2 YSYEKL. The CDR3 extends over 18 amino acids. The CDR3 DNA follows: TGCGCCAGCAGCCGAGGAGACTCGGGGCTGGGAGCCACAGATATGCAGTATTTC. Translation gives CASSRGDSGLGATDMQYF.

This clonotype was seen only a few times. This chain connects TRBV6-1 to TRBJ2-5; D is unclear. The DNA end is more similar to TRBJ2-7, so the J call may be wrong. The V gene's germline CDR1 is MNHNS and CDR2 SASEGT. The CDR3 is 13 amino acids. The CDR3 reads CASSSSRSYEQYF. CDR3 DNA sequence: TGTGCCAGCAGCTCAAGTCGCAGCTACGAGCAGTACTTC.

A note on this clonotype: One end of the junction fails to match germline, which may point to a read error. V is TRBV4-1 and J is TRBJ2-5; D is perhaps TRBD1 or TRBD2 (6 bases each). From germline, CDR1 is MGHRA and CDR2 YSYEKL. CDR3 length: 18 amino acids. CDR3 nucleotides: TGCGCCAGCAGCCAAGCGGACGGGGGCGGGCGAAACCCAGAGACGCAGTACTTT. It is translated as CASSQADGGGRNPETQYF.

The table lists this clonotype with many counts. The chain is built from TRBV25-1 and TRBJ1-2; perhaps TRBD1 as D (5 bases). Germline V gene lookup returns CDR1 MGHDK and CDR2 SYGVNS. The CDR3 consists of 13 residues. Trimming left V 5 bases short and J 4 bases short, with 11 bases between. CDR3 in DNA: TGTGCCAGCAGTAAGGGACCGGTCTATGGCTACACCTTC. Translation: CASSKGPVYGYTF.

This clonotype rates as medium-sized (0.01 to 0.1%). V usage is TRBV6-1 and J usage is TRBJ2-5, with D maybe TRBD1 (6 bases). Germline CDR1 MNHNS, CDR2 SASEGT. The V and J ends lost 3 bases and 4 bases respectively, with 18 bases between them. The CDR3 sequence is 16 residues long. The CDR3 coding sequence is TGTGCCAGCAGTGAGACGGTTGGGGCAGGGGTAGAGACCCAGTACTTC. This codes for CASSETVGAGVETQYF.

CDR3 coding DNA: TGTGCCAGCAGTCGCCTCACAGATACGCAGTATTTT. It yields the protein CASSRLTDTQYF. This chain uses TRBV27 with TRBJ2-3; D remains unclear. CDR1 and CDR2 from the germline V gene are MNHEY and SMNVEV (reference sequence). This CDR3 contains 12 residues. With 5 bases removed from V and 2 bases from J, the gap between germline ends came to 5 bases.

This clonotype was observed many times. The chain recombines TRBV4-1 with TRBJ2-1, with no clear D. With 1 base removed from V and 2 bases from J, the gap between germline ends came to 9 bases. The CDR3 loop spans 15 amino acids. Germline-derived CDR1 and CDR2 are MGHRA and YSYEKL. CDR3 sequence: CASSQGATPYNEQFF. CDR3 sequence (DNA): TGCGCCAGCAGCCAAGGGGCGACCCCCTACAATGAGCAGTTCTTC.

This clonotype appeared a few times. This chain joins TRBV3-1 and TRBJ2-3; the D gene is possibly TRBD1 (5 bases). The germline V and J ends were trimmed by 4 bases and 6 bases, with 17 bases remaining between them. The CDR3 is 15 amino acids. The V gene's germline CDR1 is LGHDT and CDR2 YNNKEL (reference sequence). CDR3: CASSPHPITGDTQYF. The CDR3 DNA reads TGTGCCAGCAGCCCCCACCCCATCACAGGCGATACGCAGTATTTT.

V gene TRBV6-5 combines with J gene TRBJ2-4, with 10 bases fitting TRBD1. The J call may be faulty, since TRBJ2-3 better matches the DNA end. The CDR3 has 16 residues. The germline gives CDR1 MNHEY, CDR2 SVGAGI. CDR3 in amino acids: CASISGTGAFTNIQYF. CDR3 sequence (DNA): TGTGCCAGCATTTCCGGGACAGGGGCTTTCACAAATATTCAGTATTTT.

The rearrangement joins TRBV3-1 to TRBJ2-4; the D gene is possibly TRBD1 (5 bases). The germline V gene encodes CDR1 LGHDT and CDR2 YNNKEL (reference sequence). Trimming stripped 0 bases from V and 0 bases from J, with 12 bases between. This CDR3 region has 17 residues. The CDR3 region has the DNA TGTGCCAGCAGCCAAGATTATGGGGCCTTAGCCAAAAACATTCAGTACTTC. This gives the protein CASSQDYGALAKNIQYF.

Written as DNA, the CDR3 is TGTGCCAGCAGCCAAGACCTAGCGGGGGGCTCAACCGGTGAGACCCAGTTCTTC. It yields the protein CASSQDLAGGSTGETQFF. V is TRBV4-2 and J is TRBJ2-1; 11 nucleotides line up with TRBD2. CDR3 length: 18 amino acids. Germline V gives CDR1 LGHNA, CDR2 YNFKEQ. V was pared by 0 bases and J by 13 bases, with 17 bases of the junction left unmatched.

This clonotype came up many times. The CDR3 loop reads CASSLGPYGGEETQYF. CDR3 in DNA: TGCGCCAGCAGCTTGGGCCCATATGGGGGTGAAGAGACCCAGTACTTC. The chain links TRBV5-1 to TRBJ2-5, with D possibly being TRBD1 or TRBD2 (5 bases each). The CDR3 is made up of 16 amino acids. The germline V and J ends were trimmed by 0 bases and 3 bases, with 15 bases remaining between them. The V gene's germline CDR1 is SGHRS and CDR2 YFSETQ.